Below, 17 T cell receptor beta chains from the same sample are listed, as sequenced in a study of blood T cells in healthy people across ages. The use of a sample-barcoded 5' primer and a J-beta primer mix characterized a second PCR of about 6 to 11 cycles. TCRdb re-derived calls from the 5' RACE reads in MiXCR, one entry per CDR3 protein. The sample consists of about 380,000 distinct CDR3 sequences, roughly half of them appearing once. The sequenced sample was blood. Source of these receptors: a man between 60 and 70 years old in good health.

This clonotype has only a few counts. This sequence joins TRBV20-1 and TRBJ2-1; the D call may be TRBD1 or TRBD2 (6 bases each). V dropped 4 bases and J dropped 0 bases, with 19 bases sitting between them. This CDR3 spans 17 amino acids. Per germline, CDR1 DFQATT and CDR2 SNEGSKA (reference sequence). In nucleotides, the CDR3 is TGCAGTGCTATGGGCGGGGCCCAGGGGACCTCCTACAATGAGCAGTTCTTC. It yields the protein CSAMGGAQGTSYNEQFF.

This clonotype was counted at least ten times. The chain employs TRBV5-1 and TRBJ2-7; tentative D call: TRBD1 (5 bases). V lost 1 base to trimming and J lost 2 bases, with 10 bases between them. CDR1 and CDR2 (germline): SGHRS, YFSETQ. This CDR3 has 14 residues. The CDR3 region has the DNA TGCGCCAGCAGCTTGTTAAGGGGAACCTACGAGCAGTACTTC. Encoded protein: CASSLLRGTYEQYF.

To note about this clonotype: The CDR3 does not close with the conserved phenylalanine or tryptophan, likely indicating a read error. CDR3 sequence reads: CASQREVNIEQFS. The CDR3 DNA follows: TGTGCCAGCCAGCGGGAGGTTAACATTGAGCAGTTCTCC. The rearrangement uses TRBV2 and TRBJ2-1; 9 positions agree with TRBD2. This CDR3 region has 13 residues. J was trimmed by 9 bases and V by 8 bases; bases with no gene match: 8. Germline V gene data show CDR1 as SNHLY and CDR2 as FYNNEI.

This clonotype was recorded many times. The CDR3 spells CASSPNPLQRSTDTQYF. The CDR3 DNA reads TGTGCCAGCAGCCCCAACCCCCTCCAGCGGAGCACAGATACGCAGTATTTT. This chain joins TRBV4-2 and TRBJ2-3, with D tentatively TRBD2 (5 bases). CDR3 length: 17 residues. V lost 4 bases, J lost 0 bases, and 17 bases lay in between. Per the germline V gene, CDR1 is LGHNA and CDR2 is YNFKEQ.

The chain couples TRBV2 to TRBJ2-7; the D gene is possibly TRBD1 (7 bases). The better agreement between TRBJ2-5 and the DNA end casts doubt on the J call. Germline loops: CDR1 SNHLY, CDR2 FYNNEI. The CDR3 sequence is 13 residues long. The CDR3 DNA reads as TGTGCCAACAGAGACCCAGGGGGGGAGACCCAGTACTTC. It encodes CANRDPGGETQYF.

In nucleotides, the CDR3 is TGTGCCAGCAGCTTAGCCAACCCGGGACTAGCACAGGAGCAGTACTTC. Its protein is CASSLANPGLAQEQYF. The chain uses TRBV7-6 and TRBJ2-5; 9 positions match TRBD2. The ends lost 0 bases at V and 11 bases at J; junction bases unmatched: 13. CDR1 SGHVS and CDR2 FNYEAQ come from the germline V gene. The CDR3 has 16 amino acids. Filled out from reference TRBV7-6 and TRBJ2-5, the complete variable domain reads GAGVSQSPRYKVTKRGQDVALRCDPISGHVSLYWYRQALGQGPEFLTYFNYEAQQDKSGLPNDRFSAERPEGSISTLTIQRTEQRDSAMYRCASSLANPGLAQEQYFGPGTRLLVL.

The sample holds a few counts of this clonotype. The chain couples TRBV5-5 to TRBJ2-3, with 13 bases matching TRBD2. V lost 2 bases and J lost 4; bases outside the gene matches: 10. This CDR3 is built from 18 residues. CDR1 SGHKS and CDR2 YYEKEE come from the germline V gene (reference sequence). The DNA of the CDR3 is TGTGCCAGCAGCTTACGAAGGTGGACTAGCGGGAGCTCAGATACGCAGTATTTT. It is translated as CASSLRRWTSGSSDTQYF.

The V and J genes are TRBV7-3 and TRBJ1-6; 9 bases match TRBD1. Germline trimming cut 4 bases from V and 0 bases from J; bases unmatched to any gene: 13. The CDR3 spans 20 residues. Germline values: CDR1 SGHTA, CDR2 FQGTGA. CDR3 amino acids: CASSSTDRGLGSSYNSPLHF. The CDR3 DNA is TGTGCCAGCAGCTCTACGGACAGGGGACTGGGTAGCTCCTATAATTCACCCCTCCACTTT.

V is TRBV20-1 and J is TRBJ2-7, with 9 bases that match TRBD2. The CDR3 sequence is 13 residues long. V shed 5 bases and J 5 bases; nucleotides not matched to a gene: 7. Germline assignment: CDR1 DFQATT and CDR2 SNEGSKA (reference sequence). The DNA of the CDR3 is TGCAGTGCTTCCGGGACTAGCAGGGACGAGCAGTACTTC. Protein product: CSASGTSRDEQYF.

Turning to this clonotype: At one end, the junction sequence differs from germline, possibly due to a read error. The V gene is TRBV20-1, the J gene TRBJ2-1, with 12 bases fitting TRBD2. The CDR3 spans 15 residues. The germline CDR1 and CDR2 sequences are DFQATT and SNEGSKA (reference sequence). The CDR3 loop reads CSAYPLAGGYNVQFF. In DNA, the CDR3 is TGCAGTGCTTACCCACTAGCGGGGGGTTACAATGTGCAGTTCTTC.

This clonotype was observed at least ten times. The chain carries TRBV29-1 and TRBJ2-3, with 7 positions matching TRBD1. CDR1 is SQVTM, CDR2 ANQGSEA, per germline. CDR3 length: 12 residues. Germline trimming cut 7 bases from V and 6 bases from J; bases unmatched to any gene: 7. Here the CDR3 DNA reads TGCAGCGCAAACAGGGGACAGGATACGCAGTATTTT. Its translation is CSANRGQDTQYF.

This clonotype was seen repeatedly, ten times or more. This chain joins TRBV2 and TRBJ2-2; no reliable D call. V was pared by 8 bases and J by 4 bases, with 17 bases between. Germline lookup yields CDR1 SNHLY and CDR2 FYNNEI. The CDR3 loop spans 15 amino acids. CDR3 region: CASRTQWVGTGELFF. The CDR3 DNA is TGTGCCAGCCGGACCCAGTGGGTTGGCACCGGGGAGCTGTTTTTT.

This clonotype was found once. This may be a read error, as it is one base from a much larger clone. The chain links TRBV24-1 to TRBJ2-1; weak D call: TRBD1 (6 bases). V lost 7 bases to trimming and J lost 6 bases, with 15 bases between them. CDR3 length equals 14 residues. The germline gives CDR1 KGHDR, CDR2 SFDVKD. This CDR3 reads CATRNTGSSNEQFF. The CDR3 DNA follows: TGTGCCACCAGGAATACAGGGAGTAGCAATGAGCAGTTCTTC.

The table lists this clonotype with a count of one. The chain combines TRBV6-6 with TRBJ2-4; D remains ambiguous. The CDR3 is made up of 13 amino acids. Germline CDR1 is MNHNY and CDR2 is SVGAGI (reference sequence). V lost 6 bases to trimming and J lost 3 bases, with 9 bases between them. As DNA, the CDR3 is TGTGCCAGCAGCGTTGAGGACAAAAACATTCAGTACTTC. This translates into CASSVEDKNIQYF.

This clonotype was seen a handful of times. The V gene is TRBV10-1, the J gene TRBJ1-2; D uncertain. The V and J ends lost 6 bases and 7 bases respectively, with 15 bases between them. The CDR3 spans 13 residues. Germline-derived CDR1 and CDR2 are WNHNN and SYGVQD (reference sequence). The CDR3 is CASRATLSSGYTF. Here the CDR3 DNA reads TGCGCCAGCAGGGCAACTCTGTCCTCTGGCTACACCTTC.

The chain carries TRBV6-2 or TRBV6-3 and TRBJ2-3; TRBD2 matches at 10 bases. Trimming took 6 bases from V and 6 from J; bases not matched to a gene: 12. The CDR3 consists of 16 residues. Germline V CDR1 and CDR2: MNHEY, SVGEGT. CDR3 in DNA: TGTGCCAGCAGGGGCACTAGCGGGGCCTCATGGGATACGCAGTATTTT. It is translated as CASRGTSGASWDTQYF.

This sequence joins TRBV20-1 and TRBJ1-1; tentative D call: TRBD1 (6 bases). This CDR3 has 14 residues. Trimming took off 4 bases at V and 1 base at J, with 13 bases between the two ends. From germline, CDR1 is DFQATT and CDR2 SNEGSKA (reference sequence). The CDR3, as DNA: TGCAGTGCTATGAGGGGGGATTGGAACACTGAAGCTTTCTTT. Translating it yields CSAMRGDWNTEAFF.